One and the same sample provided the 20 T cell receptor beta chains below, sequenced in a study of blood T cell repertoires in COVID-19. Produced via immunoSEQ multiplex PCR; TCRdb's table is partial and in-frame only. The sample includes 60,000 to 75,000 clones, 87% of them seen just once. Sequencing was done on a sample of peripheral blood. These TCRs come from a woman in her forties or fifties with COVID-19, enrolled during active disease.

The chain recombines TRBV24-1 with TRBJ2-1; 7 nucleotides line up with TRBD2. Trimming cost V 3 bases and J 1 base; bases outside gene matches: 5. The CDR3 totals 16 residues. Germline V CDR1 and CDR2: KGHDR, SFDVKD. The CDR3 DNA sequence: TGTGCCACCAGTGATGGGGAGGGGTGGTCCTACAATGAGCAGTTCTTC. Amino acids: CATSDGEGWSYNEQFF.

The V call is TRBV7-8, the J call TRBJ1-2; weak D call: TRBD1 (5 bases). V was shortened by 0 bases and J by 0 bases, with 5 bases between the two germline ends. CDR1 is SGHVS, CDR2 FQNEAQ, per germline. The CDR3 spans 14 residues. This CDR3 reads CASSLATANYGYTF. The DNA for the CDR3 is TGTGCCAGCAGCTTAGCGACAGCTAACTATGGCTACACCTTC. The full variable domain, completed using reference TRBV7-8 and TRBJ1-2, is GAGVSQSPRYKVAKRGQDVALRCDPISGHVSLFWYQQALGQGPEFLTYFQNEAQLDKSGLPSDRFFAERPEGSVSTLKIQRTQQEDSAVYLCASSLATANYGYTFGSGTRLTVV.

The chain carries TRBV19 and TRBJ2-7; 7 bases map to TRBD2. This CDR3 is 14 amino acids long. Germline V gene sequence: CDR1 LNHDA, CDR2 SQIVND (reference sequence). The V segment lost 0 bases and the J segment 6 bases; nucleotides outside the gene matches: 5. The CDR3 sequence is CASSIDRTRAEQYF. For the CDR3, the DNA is TGTGCCAGTAGTATAGATAGGACTAGAGCCGAGCAGTACTTC.

The CDR3 nucleotides read TGCGCCAGCAGCTTGGTAACTAGCGGGAGTGTCGGCGAGACCCAGTACTTC. Translated: CASSLVTSGSVGETQYF. The genes are TRBV5-1 and TRBJ2-5; 11 bases align to TRBD2. The germline CDR1 and CDR2 sequences are SGHRS and YFSETQ. The CDR3 runs 17 residues. Trimming at V came to 0 bases and at J to 5 bases, leaving 9 bases not matched to a gene.

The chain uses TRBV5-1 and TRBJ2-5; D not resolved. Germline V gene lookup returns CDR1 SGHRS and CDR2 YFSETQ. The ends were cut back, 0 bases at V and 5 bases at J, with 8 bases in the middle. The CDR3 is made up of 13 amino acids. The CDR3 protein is CASSLVEAETQYF. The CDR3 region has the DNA TGCGCCAGCAGCTTGGTAGAAGCCGAGACCCAGTACTTC.

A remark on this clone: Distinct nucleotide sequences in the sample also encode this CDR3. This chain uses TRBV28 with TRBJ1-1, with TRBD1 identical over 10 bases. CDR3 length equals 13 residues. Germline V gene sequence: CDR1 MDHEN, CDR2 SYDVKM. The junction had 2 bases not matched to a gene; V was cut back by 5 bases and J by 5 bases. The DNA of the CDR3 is TGTGCCAGCAGTCGGACAGGGGGAACTGAAGCTTTCTTT. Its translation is CASSRTGGTEAFF. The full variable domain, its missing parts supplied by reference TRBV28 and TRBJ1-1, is DVKVTQSSRYLVKRTGEKVFLECVQDMDHENMFWYRQDPGLGLRLIYFSYDVKMKEKGDIPEGYSVSREKKERFSLILESASTNQTSMYLCASSRTGGTEAFFGQGTRLTVV.

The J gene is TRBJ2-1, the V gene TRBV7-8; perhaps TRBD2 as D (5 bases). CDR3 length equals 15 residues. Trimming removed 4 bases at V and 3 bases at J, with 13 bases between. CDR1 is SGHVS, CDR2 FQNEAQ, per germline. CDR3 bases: TGTGCCAGCAGCTCGGCGACTAACGTCTACAATGAGCAGTTCTTC. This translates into CASSSATNVYNEQFF.

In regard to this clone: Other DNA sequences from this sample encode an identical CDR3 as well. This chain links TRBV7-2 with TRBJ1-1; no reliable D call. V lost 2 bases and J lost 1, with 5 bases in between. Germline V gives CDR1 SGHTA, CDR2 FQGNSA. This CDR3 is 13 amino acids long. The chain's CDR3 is CASSLSGNTEAFF. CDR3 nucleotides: TGTGCCAGCAGCTTATCAGGGAACACTGAAGCTTTCTTT. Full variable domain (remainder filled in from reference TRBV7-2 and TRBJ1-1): GAGVSQSPSNKVTEKGKDVELRCDPISGHTALYWYRQSLGQGLEFLIYFQGNSAPDKSGLPSDRFSAERTGGSVSTLTIQRTQQEDSAVYLCASSLSGNTEAFFGQGTRLTVV.

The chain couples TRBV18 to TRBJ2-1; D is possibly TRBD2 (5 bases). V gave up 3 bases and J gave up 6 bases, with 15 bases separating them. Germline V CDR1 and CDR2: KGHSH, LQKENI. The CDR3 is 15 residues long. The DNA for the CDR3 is TGTGCCAGCTCACCCTCGGCTCTAGCCGGCAATGAGCAGTTCTTC. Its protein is CASSPSALAGNEQFF.

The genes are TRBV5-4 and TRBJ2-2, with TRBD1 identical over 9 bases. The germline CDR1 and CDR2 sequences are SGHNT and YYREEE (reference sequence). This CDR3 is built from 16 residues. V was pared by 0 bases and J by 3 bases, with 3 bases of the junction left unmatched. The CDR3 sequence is CASSLGTGVDTGELFF. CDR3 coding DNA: TGTGCCAGCAGCTTGGGGACAGGGGTCGACACCGGGGAGCTGTTTTTT.

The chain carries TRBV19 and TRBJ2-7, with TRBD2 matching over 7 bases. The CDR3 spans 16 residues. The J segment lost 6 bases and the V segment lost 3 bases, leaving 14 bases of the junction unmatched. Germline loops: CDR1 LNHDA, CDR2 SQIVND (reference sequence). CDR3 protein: CASSMWREGRVSEQYF. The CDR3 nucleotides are TGTGCCAGTAGTATGTGGAGGGAGGGCAGGGTCAGCGAGCAGTACTTC.

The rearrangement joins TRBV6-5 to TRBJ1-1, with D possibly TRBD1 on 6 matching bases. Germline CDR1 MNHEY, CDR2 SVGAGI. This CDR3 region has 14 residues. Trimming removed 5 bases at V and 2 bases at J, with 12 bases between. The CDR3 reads CASSRPTGNTEAFF. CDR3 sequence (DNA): TGTGCCAGCAGTCGCCCGACAGGAAACACTGAAGCTTTCTTT.

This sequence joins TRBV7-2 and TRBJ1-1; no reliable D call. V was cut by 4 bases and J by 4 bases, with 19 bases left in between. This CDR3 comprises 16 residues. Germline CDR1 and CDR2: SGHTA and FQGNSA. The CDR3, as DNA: TGTGCCAGCAGCTCGATGCGCTCCTCGGGTGTCACTGAAGCTTTCTTT. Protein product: CASSSMRSSGVTEAFF.

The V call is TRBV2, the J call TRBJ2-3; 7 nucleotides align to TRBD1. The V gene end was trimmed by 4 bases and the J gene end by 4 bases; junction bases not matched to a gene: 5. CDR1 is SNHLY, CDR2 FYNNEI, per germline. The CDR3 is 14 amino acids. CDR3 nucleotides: TGTGCCAGCAGTGTCAACAGGGGCCCAGATACGCAGTATTTT. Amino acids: CASSVNRGPDTQYF.

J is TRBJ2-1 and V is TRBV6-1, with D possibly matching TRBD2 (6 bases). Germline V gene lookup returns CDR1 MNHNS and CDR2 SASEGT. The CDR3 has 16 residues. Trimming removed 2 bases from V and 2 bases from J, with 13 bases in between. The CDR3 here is CASSEMIADAYNEQFF. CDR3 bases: TGTGCCAGCAGTGAAATGATAGCGGATGCCTACAATGAGCAGTTCTTC.

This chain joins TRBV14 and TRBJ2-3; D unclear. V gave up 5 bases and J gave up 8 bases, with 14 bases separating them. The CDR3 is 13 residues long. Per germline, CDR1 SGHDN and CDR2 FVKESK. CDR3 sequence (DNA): TGTGCCAGCAGCACCCGCCGGGTGGGTACGCAGTATTTT. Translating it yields CASSTRRVGTQYF. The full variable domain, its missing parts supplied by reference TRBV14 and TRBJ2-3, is EAGVTQFPSHSVIEKGQTVTLRCDPISGHDNLYWYRRVMGKEIKFLLHFVKESKQDESGMPNNRFLAERTGGTYSTLKVQPAELEDSGVYFCASSTRRVGTQYFGPGTRLTVL.

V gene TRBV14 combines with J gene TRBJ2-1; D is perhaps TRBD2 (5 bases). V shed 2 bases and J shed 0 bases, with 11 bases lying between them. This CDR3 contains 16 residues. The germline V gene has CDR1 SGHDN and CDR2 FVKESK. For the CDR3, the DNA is TGTGCCAGCAGCCAATGGGCGGGTAGCTCCTACAATGAGCAGTTCTTC. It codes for CASSQWAGSSYNEQFF.

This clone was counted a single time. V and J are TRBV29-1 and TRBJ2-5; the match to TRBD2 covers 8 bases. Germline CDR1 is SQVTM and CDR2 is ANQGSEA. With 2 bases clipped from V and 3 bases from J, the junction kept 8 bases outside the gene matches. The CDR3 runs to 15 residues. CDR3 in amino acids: CSVERAGGREETQYF. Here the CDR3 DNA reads TGCAGCGTTGAACGGGCGGGAGGACGGGAAGAGACCCAGTACTTC.

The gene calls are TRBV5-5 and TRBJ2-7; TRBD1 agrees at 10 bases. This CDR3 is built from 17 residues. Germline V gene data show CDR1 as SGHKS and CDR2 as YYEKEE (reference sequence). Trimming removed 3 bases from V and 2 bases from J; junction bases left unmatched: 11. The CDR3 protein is CASSYPPVGTGAYEQYF. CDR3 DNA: TGTGCCAGCAGCTATCCCCCGGTCGGGACAGGGGCCTACGAGCAGTACTTC. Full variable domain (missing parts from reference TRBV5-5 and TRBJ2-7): DAGVTQSPTHLIKTRGQQVTLRCSPISGHKSVSWYQQVLGQGPQFIFQYYEKEERGRGNFPDRFSARQFPNYSSELNVNALLLGDSALYLCASSYPPVGTGAYEQYFGPGTRLTVT.

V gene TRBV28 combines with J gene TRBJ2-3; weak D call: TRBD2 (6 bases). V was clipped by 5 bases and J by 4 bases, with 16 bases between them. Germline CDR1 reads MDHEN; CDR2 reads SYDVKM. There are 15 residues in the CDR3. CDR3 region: CASSLVIGSADTQYF. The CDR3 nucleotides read TGTGCCAGCAGTCTTGTAATCGGGAGCGCAGATACGCAGTATTTT.